Detailed here is one T cell receptor (beta chain). The target of this receptor is not known. The sample holds no much larger clone one base away, and base qualities are not on file. TCRbeta CDR3 regions were amplified from genomic DNA by means of the immunoSEQ Assay, a bias-controlled multiplex PCR. The source study handled its data this way. Within the assay, amplification of reference gene primers was used to estimate how many nucleated cells each sample contained. Sequence reads were collapsed and filtered to measure the absolute abundance of every unique TCRbeta CDR3 rearrangement. For each sample, productive Simpson clonality was calculated as the square root of Simpson's diversity index across productive rearrangements. In TCRdb, the immuneACCESS table is reduced to in-frame sequences with V and J assigned. These tables do not hold every clone; where another copy was compared, an unresolved V gene accounts for under half, and the others remain unexplained. For V, J and clone size, that table is used; D and trimming come from the DNA. This sample is represented by approximately 100,000 clones; approximately 80% of them were singletons. Together, the top ten hold 12% of the sample.

Looking up the germline V gene yields CDR1 KGHSH and CDR2 LQKENI. Clipping removes 4 bases from V and 0 bases from J, with 10 as the unmatched junction base count. The CDR3 starts with the cysteine, ends with the phenylalanine, and has 17 residues. Only the CDR3 portion is preserved as DNA: 51 bases, with reading frame beginning at the first base. This specimen belongs to a study of blood T cell repertoires in COVID-19 (TCRdb year 2020). At the level of the whole study: Samples from collaborators originated in the United States, Italy and Spain and spanned both the acute and convalescent phases of COVID-19. The material from the prospective study consisted of cDNA or gDNA derived from T cells, B-cell-depleted T cells, or PBMCs. Sample metadata almost always included a de-identified subject ID, COVID-19 status, age in years and sex. The dataset comprised deeply sampled blood TCRbeta repertoires from subjects exposed to, actively infected with, or recovered from COVID-19. Samples came from the ongoing ImmuneRACE study (first 160 participants) plus 1,254 subjects from 6 global collaborators. Where available, HLA class I and class II types were taken from metadata supplied by the sample provider and were not determined by assay-based typing. The repertoires were made available in a free public database intended to serve as a resource for research on the immune response to SARS-CoV-2.

Collaborating institutions collected whole blood in K2EDTA tubes following their own protocols. For TCRbeta analysis, collaborator samples were shipped as frozen whole blood, as isolated PBMCs, or as DNA extracted from either sample type. Study-wide findings and limitations: The amount of clinical and demographic metadata varied by source and participant and was provided uncurated.

The chain is made from TRBV18 and TRBJ1-1; the central 8 bases match TRBD1. This sequence was found in a human donor in a cohort sampled during active COVID-19. The sample was peripheral blood. The CDR3 region reads CASSLGQGAVMNTEAFF. Read as DNA, the sequence is TGTGCCAGCTCACTTGGGCAGGGGGCCGTGATGAACACTGAAGCTTTCTTT.